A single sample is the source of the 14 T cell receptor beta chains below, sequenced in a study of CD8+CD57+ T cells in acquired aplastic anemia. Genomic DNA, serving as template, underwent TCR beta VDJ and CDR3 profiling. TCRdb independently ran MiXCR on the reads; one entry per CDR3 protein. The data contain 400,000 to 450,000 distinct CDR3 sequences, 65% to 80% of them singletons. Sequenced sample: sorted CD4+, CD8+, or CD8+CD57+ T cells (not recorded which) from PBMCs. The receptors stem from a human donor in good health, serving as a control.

CDR3 sequence (DNA): TGTGCCAGCAGCGATAACATGACACCAGATACGCAGTATTTT. Translating gives CASSDNMTPDTQYF. The J gene is TRBJ2-3, the V gene TRBV5-4; no clear D. The CDR3 runs to 14 residues. Trimming shortened V by 4 bases and J by 4 bases, and 13 bases separated the two germline ends. CDR1 and CDR2 from the germline V gene are SGHNT and YYREEE (reference sequence).

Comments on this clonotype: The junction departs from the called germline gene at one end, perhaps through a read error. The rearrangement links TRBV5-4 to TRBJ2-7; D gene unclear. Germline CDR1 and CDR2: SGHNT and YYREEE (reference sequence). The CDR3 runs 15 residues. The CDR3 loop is CASRLDAANYNEQYF. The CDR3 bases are TGTGCCAGCAGGTTGGACGCGGCCAATTACAACGAGCAGTACTTC. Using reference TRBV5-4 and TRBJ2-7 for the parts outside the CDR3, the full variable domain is ETGVTQSPTHLIKTRGQQVTLRCSSQSGHNTVSWYQQALGQGPQFIFQYYREEENGRGNFPPRFSGLQFPNYSSELNVNALELDDSALYLCASRLDAANYNEQYFGPGTRLTVT.

The CDR3 is CASTEGQVNNQPQHF. The CDR3 nucleotides are TGTGCCAGCACCGAAGGGCAGGTAAACAATCAGCCCCAGCATTTT. The rearrangement uses TRBV13 and TRBJ1-5; D call uncertain. The CDR3 runs 15 residues. Trimming pared 7 bases from V and 3 bases from J, leaving 16 bases between. Per the germline V gene, CDR1 is PRHDT and CDR2 is FYEKMQ (reference sequence). Drawing the rest from reference TRBV13 and TRBJ1-5, the complete variable domain is AAGVIQSPRHLIKEKRETATLKCYPIPRHDTVYWYQQGPGQDPQFLISFYEKMQSDKGSIPDRFSAQQFSDYHSELNMSSLELGDSALYFCASTEGQVNNQPQHFGDGTRLSIL.

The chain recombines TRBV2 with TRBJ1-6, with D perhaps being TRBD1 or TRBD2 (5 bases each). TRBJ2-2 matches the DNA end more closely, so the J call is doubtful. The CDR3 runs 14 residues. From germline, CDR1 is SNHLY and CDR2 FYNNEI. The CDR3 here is CASRKGTTVENLFF. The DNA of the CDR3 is TGTGCCAGCAGGAAAGGGACGACTGTAGAAAACCTGTTTTTT.

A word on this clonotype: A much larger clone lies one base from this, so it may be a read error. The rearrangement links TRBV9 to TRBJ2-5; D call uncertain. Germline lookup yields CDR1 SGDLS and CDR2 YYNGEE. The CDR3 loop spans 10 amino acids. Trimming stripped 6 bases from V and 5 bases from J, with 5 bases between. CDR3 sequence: CASKEETQYF. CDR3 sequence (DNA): TGTGCCAGCAAGGAGGAGACCCAGTACTTC.

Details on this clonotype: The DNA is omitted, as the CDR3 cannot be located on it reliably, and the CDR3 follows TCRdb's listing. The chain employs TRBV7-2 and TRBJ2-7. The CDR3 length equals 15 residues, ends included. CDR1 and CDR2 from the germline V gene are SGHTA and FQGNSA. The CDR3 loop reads CASSLRGGYTFGSYF.

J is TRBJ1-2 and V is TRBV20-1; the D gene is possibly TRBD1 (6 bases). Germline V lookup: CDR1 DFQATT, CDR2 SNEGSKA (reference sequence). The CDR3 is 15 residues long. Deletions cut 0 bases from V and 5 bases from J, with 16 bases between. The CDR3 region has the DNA TGCAGTGCTAGAGACTCCAGGGGTTACGTATATGGCTACACCTTC. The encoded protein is CSARDSRGYVYGYTF.

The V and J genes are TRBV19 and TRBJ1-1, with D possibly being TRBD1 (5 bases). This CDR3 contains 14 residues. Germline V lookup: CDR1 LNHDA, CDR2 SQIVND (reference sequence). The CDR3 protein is CLSSIIGGDTEAFF. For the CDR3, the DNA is TGTCTCAGTAGTATCATCGGGGGGGACACTGAAGCTTTCTTT.

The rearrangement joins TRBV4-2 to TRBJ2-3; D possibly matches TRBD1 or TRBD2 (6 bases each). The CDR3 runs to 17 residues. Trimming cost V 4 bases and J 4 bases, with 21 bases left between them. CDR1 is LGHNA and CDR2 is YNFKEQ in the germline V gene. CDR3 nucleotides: TGTGCCAGCAGCCCACCCCGGGACTCGTACAGGGCAGATACGCAGTATTTT. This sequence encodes CASSPPRDSYRADTQYF.

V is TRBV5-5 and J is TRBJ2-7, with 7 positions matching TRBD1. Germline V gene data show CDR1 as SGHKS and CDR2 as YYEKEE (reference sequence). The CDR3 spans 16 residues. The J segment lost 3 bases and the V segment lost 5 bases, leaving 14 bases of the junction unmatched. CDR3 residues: CASSRQGPGWNYEQYF. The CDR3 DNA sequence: TGTGCCAGCAGTCGACAGGGCCCGGGATGGAACTACGAGCAGTACTTC.

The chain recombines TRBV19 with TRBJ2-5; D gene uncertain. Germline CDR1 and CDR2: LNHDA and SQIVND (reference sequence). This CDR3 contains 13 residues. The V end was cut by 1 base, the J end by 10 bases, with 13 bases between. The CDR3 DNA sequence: TGTGCCAGTAGTATAGGGGCTCCCGACGACCAGTACTTC. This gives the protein CASSIGAPDDQYF.

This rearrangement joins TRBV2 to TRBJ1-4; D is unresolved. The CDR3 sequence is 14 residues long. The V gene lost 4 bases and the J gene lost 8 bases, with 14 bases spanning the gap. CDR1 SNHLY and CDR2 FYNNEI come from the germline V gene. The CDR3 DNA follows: TGTGCCAGCAGTGGACCTAGGGCTCGGGAAAAACTGTTTTTT. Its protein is CASSGPRAREKLFF.

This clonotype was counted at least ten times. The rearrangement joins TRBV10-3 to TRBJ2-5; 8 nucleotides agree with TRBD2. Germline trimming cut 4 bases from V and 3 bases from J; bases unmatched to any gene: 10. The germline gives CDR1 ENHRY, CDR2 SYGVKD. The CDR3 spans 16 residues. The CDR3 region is CAISAILGGAKETQYF. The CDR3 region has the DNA TGTGCCATCAGTGCGATACTCGGGGGGGCCAAAGAGACCCAGTACTTC.

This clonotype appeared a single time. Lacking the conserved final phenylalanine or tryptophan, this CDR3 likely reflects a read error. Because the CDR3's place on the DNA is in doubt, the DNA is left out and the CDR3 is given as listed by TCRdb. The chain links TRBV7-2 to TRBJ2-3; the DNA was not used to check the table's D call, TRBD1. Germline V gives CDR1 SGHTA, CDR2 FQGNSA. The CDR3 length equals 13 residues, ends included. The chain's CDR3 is CASSVAGTEKSPL.